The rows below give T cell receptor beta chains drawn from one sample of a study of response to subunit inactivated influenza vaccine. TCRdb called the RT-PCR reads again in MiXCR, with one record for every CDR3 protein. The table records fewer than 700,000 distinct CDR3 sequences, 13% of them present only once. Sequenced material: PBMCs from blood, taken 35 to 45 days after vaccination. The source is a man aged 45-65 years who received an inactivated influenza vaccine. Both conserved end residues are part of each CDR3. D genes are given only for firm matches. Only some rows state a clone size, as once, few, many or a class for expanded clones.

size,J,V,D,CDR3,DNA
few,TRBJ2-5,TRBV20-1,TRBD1,CSARRTGLETQYF,TGCAGTGCTAGACGGACAGGGTTGGAGACCCAGTACTTC
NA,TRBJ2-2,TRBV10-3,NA,CAISEAQDSTGELFF,TGTGCCATCAGTGAGGCTCAGGACAGCACCGGGGAGCTGTTTTTT
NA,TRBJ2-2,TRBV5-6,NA,CASSLIRLVVGTGELFF,TGTGCCAGCAGCTTGATCAGACTAGTCGTGGGTACCGGGGAGCTGTTTTTT
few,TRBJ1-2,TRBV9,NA,CASSVGFPNYGYTF,TGTGCCAGCAGCGTAGGTTTTCCTAACTATGGCTACACCTTC
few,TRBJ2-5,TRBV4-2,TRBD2,CASSQELAGGPETQYF,TGTGCCAGCAGCCAAGAGTTAGCGGGGGGCCCGGAGACCCAGTACTTC
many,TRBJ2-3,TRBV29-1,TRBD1,CSPQGADTQYF,TGCAGTCCCCAGGGGGCAGATACGCAGTATTTT
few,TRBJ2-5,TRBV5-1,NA,CASSFRALPSQETQYF,TGCGCCAGCAGCTTCCGGGCCCTCCCGAGCCAAGAGACCCAGTACTTC
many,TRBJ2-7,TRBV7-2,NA,CASSSTTGTYEQYF,TGTGCCAGCAGCTCAACCACAGGGACCTACGAGCAGTACTTC
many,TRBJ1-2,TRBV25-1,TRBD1,CASSESARGNYGYTF,TGTGCCAGCAGTGAATCGGCCAGGGGGAACTATGGCTACACCTTC
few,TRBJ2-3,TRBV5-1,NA,CASSLDLTGTSDTQYF,TGCGCCAGCAGCTTGGATCTGACGGGCACGTCAGATACGCAGTATTTT
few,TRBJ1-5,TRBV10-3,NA,CAISGDHNQPQHF,TGTGCCATCAGTGGGGATCACAATCAGCCCCAGCATTTT
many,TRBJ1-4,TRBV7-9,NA,CASSFSSGSFGEKLFF,TGTGCCAGCAGCTTCTCATCGGGGTCTTTCGGTGAAAAACTGTTTTTT
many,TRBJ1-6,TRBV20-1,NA,CSARVGGRSYNSPLHF,TGCAGTGCTAGAGTTGGAGGGAGGTCCTATAATTCACCCCTCCACTTT
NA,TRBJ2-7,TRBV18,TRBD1,CASSEDRGLSYEQYF,TGTGCCAGCTCAGAGGACAGGGGACTATCCTACGAGCAGTACTTC
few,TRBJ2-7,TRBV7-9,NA,CASSSGINSYEQYF,TGTGCCAGCAGCTCAGGGATAAACTCCTACGAGCAGTACTTC
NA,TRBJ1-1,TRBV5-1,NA,CARSLGQNTEAFF,TGCGCCAGAAGCTTGGGGCAGAACACTGAAGCTTTCTTT